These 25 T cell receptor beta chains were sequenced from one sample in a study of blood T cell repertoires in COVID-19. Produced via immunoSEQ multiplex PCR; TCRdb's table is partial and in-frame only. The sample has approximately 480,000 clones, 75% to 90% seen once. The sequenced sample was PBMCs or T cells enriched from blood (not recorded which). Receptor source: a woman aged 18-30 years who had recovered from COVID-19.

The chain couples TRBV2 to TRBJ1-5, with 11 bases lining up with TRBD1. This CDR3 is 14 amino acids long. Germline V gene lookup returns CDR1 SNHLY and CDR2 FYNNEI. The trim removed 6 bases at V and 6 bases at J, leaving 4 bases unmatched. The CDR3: CASRSGTGGQPQHF. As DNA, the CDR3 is TGTGCCAGCAGGTCCGGGACAGGGGGTCAGCCCCAGCATTTT.

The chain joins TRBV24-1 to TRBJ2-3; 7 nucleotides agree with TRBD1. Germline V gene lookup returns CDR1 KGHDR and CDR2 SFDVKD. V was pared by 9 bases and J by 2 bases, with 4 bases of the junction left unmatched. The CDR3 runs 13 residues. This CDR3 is CATWDSNTDTQYF. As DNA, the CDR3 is TGTGCCACCTGGGACAGTAACACAGATACGCAGTATTTT.

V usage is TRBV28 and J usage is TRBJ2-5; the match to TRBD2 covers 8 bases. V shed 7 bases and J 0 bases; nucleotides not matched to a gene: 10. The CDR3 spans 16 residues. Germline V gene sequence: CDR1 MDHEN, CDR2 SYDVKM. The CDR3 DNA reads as TGTGCCAGCAACCGGGGGGGTATCCCCGACCAAGAGACCCAGTACTTC. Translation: CASNRGGIPDQETQYF.

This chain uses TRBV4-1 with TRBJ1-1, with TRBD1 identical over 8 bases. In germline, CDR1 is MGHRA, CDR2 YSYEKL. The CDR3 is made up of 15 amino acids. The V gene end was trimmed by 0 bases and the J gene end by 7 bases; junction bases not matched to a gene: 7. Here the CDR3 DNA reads TGCGCCAGCAGCCAAGATATGGGACAGGCTAATGAAGCTTTCTTT. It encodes CASSQDMGQANEAFF.

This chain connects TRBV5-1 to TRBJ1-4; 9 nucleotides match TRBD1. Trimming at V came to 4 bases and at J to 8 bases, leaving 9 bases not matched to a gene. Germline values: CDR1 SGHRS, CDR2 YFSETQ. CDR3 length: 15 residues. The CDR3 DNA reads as TGCGCCAGCAGCCCGGGGACAGGGAACATGGAAAAACTGTTTTTT. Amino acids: CASSPGTGNMEKLFF. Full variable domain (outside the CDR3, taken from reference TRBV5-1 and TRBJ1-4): KAGVTQTPRYLIKTRGQQVTLSCSPISGHRSVSWYQQTPGQGLQFLFEYFSETQRNKGNFPGRFSGRQFSNSRSEMNVSTLELGDSALYLCASSPGTGNMEKLFFGSGTQLSVL.

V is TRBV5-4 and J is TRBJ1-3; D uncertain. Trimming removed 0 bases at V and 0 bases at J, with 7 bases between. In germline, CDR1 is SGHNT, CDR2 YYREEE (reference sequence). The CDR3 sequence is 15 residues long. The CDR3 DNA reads TGTGCCAGCAGCTTGGGGCCCGACTCTGGAAACACCATATATTTT. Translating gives CASSLGPDSGNTIYF.

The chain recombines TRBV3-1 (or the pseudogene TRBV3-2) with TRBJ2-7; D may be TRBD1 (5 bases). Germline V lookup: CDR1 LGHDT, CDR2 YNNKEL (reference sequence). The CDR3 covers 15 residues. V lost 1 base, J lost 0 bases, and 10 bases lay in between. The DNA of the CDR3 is TGTGCCAGCAGCCAAGGCACCGACAGCTCCTACGAGCAGTACTTC. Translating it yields CASSQGTDSSYEQYF.

CDR3 amino acids: CASSESSGGYTQYF. CDR3 nucleotides: TGTGCCAGCAGTGAATCCAGCGGGGGGTATACGCAGTATTTT. The chain employs TRBV6-1 and TRBJ2-3, with 9 positions matching TRBD2. The CDR3 length is 14 residues. The junction had 4 bases not matched to a gene; V was cut back by 2 bases and J by 7 bases. Germline V gene lookup returns CDR1 MNHNS and CDR2 SASEGT.

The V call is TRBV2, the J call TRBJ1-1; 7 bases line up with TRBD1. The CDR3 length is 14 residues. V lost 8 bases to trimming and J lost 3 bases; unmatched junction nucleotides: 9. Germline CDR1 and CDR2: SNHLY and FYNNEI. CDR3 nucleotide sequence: TGTGCCAGCCCTCCGACAGGGTTTGACACTGAAGCTTTCTTT. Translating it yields CASPPTGFDTEAFF.

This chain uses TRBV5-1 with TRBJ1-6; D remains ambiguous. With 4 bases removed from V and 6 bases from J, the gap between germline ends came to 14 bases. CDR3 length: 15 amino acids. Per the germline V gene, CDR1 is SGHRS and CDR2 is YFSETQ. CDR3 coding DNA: TGCGCCAGCAGCGTAAGCGGAGCCTTTAATTCACCCCTCCACTTT. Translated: CASSVSGAFNSPLHF.

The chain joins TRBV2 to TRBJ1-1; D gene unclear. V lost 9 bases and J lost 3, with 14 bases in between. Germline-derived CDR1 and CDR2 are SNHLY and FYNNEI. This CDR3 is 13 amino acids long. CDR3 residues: CASLSIRDTEAFF. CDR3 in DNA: TGTGCCAGTCTCTCCATCCGGGACACTGAAGCTTTCTTT.

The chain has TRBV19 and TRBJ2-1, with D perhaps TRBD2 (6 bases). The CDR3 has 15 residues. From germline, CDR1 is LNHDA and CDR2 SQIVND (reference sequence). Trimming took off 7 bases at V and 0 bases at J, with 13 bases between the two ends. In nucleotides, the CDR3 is TGTGCCAGTATCGATGTGGGGGGCTCCTACAATGAGCAGTTCTTC. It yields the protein CASIDVGGSYNEQFF.

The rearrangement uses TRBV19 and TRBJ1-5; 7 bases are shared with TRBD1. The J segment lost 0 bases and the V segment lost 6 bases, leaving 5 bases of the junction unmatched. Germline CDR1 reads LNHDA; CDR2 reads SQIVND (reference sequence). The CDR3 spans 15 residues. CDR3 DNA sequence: TGTGCCAGTAGCGCAGGGGGGAATAGCAATCAGCCCCAGCATTTT. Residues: CASSAGGNSNQPQHF.

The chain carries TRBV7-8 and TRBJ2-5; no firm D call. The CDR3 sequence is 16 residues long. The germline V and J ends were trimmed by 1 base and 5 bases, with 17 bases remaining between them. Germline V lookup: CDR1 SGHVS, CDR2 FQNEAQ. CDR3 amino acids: CASSLVTGHAVETQYF. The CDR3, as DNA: TGTGCCAGCAGCTTAGTTACCGGCCACGCGGTGGAGACCCAGTACTTC.

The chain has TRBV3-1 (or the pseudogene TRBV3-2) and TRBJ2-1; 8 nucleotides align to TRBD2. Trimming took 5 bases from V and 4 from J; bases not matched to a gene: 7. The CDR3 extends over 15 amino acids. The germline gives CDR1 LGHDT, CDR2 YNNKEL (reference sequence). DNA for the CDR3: TGTGCCAGCAGCTTAACTAGCGGACGTTACAATGAGCAGTTCTTC. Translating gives CASSLTSGRYNEQFF.

The CDR3 region has the DNA TGTGCCAGCGAGAGGGGGTCCGCCGGGGAGCTGTTTTTT. This translates into CASERGSAGELFF. V gene TRBV6-5 combines with J gene TRBJ2-2, with D possibly being TRBD1 (6 bases). V dropped 8 bases and J dropped 6 bases, with 13 bases sitting between them. The CDR3 length is 13 residues. The germline gives CDR1 MNHEY, CDR2 SVGAGI.

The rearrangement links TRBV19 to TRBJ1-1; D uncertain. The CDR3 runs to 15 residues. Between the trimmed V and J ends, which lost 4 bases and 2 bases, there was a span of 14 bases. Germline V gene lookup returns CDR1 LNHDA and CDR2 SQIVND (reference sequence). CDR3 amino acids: CASSRSGSSNTEAFF. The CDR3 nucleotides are TGTGCCAGTAGTAGGTCGGGTTCTTCCAACACTGAAGCTTTCTTT.

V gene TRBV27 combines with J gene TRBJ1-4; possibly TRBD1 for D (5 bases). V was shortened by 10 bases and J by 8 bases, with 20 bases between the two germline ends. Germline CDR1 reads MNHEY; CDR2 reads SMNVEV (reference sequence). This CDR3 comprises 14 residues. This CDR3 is CATAPERGREKLFF. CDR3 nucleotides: TGTGCCACCGCTCCCGAACGGGGGAGGGAAAAACTGTTTTTT.

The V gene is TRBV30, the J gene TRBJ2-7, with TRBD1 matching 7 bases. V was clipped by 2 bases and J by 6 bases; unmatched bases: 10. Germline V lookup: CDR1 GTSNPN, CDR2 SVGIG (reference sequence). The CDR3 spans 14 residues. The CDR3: CAWSIDRAGGEQYF. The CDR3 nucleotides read TGTGCCTGGAGTATCGACAGGGCCGGTGGCGAGCAGTACTTC. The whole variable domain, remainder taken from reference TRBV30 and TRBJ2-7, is SQTIHQWPATLVQPVGSPLSLECTVEGTSNPNLYWYRQAAGRGLQLLFYSVGIGQISSEVPQNLSASRPQDRQFILSSKKLLLSDSGFYLCAWSIDRAGGEQYFGPGTRLTVT.

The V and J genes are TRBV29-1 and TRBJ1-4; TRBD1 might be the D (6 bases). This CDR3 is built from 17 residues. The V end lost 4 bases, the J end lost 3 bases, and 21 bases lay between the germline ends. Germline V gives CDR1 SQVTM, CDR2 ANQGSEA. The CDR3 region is CSVGGGDRQGSNEKLFF. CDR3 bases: TGCAGCGTTGGCGGGGGGGATCGGCAGGGGTCTAATGAAAAACTGTTTTTT.

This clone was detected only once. CDR3 residues: CAISFRYFDNEQFF. The CDR3 nucleotides read TGTGCCATCAGTTTCCGTTACTTTGACAATGAGCAGTTCTTC. V gene TRBV10-3 combines with J gene TRBJ2-1; D is unresolved. Germline assignment: CDR1 ENHRY and CDR2 SYGVKD. Trimming pared 5 bases from V and 5 bases from J, leaving 13 bases between. The CDR3 is 14 amino acids.

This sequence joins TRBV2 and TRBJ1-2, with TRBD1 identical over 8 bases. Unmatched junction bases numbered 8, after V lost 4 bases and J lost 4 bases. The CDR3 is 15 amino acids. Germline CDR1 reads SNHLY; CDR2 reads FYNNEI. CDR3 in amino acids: CASSVVRGRGYGYTF. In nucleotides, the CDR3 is TGTGCCAGCAGTGTAGTCAGGGGGCGAGGCTATGGCTACACCTTC.

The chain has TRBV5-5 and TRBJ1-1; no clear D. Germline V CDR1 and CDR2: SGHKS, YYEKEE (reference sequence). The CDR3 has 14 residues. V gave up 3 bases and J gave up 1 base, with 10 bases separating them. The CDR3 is CASSSLEGNTEAFF. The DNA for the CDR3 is TGTGCCAGCAGCTCTTTGGAGGGGAACACTGAAGCTTTCTTT.

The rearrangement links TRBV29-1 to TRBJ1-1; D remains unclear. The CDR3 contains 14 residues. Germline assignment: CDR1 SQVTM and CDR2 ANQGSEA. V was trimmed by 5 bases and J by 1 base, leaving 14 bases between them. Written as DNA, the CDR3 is TGCAGCGTTACAGTTAACCCAGCGAACACTGAAGCTTTCTTT. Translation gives CSVTVNPANTEAFF.

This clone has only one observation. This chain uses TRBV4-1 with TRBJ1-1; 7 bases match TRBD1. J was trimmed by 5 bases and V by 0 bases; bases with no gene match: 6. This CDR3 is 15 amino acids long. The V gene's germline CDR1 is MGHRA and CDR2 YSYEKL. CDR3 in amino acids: CASSQEEQGWTEAFF. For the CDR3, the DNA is TGCGCCAGCAGCCAAGAGGAACAGGGGTGGACTGAAGCTTTCTTT.